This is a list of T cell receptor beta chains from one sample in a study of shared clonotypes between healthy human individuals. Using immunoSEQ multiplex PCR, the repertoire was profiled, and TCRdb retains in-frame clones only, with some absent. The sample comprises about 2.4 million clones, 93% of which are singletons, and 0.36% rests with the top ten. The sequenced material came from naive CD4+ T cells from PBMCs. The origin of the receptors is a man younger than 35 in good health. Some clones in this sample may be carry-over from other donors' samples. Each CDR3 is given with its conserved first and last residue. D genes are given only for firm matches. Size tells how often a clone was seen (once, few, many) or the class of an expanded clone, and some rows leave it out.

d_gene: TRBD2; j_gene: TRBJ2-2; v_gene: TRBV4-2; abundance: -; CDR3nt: TGTGCCAGCAGCCAAGATCTTTGGGCGGGAGGGAATCACGGGGAGCTGTTTTTT; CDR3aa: CASSQDLWAGGNHGELFF
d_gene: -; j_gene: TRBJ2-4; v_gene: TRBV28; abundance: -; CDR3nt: TGTGCCAGCAGTTTACAGGGATCCCTAGCCAAAAACATTCAGTACTTC; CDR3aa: CASSLQGSLAKNIQYF
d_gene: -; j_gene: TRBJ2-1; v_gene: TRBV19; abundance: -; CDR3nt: TGTGCCAGTAGTAACTACATCAGGAATGAGCAGTTCTTC; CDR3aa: CASSNYIRNEQFF
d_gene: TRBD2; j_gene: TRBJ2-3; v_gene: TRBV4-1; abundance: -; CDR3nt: TGCGCCAGCAGCACGCGGGAGGGTGTAACAGATACGCAGTATTTT; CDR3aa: CASSTREGVTDTQYF
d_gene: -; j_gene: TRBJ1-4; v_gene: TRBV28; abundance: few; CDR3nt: TGTGCCAGCAGCTCTAATGAAAAACTGTTTTTT; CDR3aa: CASSSNEKLFF
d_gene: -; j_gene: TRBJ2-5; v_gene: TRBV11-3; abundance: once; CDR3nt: TGTGCCAGCAGCTTTATGCGACAAGAGACCCAGTACTTC; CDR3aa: CASSFMRQETQYF
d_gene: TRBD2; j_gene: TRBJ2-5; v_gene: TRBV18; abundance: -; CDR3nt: TGTGCCAGCTCGCAACTAGCGGGAGAAGAAGAGACCCAGTACTTC; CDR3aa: CASSQLAGEEETQYF
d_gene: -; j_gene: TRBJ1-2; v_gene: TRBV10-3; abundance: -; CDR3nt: TGTGCCATCAGTGAGTCCGGGGGGGCCTATGGCTACACCTTC; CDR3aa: CAISESGGAYGYTF
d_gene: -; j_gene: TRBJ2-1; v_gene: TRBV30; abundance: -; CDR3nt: TGTGCCTGGACTTACCTGGGGTTCCATGAGCAGTTCTTC; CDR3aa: CAWTYLGFHEQFF
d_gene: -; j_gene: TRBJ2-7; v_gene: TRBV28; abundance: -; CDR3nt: TGTGCCAGCAGGACATCCTACGAGCAGTACTTC; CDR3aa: CASRTSYEQYF
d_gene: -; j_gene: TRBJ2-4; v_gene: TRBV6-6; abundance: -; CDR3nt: TGTGCCAGCAGCCTGGACAGTTTCGGCATTCAGTACTTC; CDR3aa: CASSLDSFGIQYF
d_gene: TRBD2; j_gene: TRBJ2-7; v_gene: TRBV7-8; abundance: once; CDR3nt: TGTGCCAGCAGCTTAGCGCTTTACGGGAGGGCCTACGAGCAGTACTTC; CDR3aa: CASSLALYGRAYEQYF
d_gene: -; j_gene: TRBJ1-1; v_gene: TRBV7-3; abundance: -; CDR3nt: TGTGCCAGCAGCTTATTGGGGGGTACTGAAGCTTTCTTT; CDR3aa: CASSLLGGTEAFF
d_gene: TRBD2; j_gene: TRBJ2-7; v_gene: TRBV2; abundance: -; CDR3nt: TGTGCCAGCAGGACTAGCGGGAGTGTCCACGAGCAGTACTTC; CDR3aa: CASRTSGSVHEQYF
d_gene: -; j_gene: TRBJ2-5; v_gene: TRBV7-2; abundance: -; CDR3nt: TGTGCCAGCAGCCCGACCCGTCCCCATGACCAAGAGACCCAGTACTTC; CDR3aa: CASSPTRPHDQETQYF
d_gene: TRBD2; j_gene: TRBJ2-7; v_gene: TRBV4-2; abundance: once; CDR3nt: TGTGCCAGCAGCCAAGGTCAGGCTAGCGGGAGCTACGAGCAGTACTTC; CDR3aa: CASSQGQASGSYEQYF
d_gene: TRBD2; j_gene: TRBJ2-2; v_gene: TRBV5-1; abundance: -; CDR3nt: TGCGCCAGCAGCTTTATAGCGGGGGCGAACACCGGGGAGCTGTTTTTT; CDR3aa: CASSFIAGANTGELFF
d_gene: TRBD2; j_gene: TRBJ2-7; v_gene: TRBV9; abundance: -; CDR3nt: TGTGCCAGCAGCGTGGGAGCGGGAGCCTCCTACGAGCAGTACTTC; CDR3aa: CASSVGAGASYEQYF
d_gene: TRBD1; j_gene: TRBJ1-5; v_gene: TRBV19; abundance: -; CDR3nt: TGTGCCAGTAGTCACAGCCAGGGGGGCCACCTCAATCAGCCCCAGCATTTT; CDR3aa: CASSHSQGGHLNQPQHF
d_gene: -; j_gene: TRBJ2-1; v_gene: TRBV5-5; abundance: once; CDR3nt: TGTGCCAGCAGCTTGGCAGGGTCGAGCTCCTACAATGAGCAGTTCTTC; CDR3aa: CASSLAGSSSYNEQFF
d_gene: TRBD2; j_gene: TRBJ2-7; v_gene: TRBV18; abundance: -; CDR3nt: TGTGCCAGCTCACCACTAGCGGGGGCCTACGAGCAGTACTTC; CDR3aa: CASSPLAGAYEQYF
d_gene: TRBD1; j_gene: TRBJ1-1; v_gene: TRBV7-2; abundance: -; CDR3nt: TGTGCCAGCAGCGTGGACAGGGGCACTGAAGCTTTCTTT; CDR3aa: CASSVDRGTEAFF
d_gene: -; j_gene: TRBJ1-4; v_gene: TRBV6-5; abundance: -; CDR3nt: TGTGCCAGCAGTTACGACAGATTTAATGAAAAACTGTTTTTT; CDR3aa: CASSYDRFNEKLFF
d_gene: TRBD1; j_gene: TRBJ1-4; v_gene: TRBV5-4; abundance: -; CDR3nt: TGTGCCAGCAGCGCCGGGACAGGAGCAACTAATGAAAAACTGTTTTTT; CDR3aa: CASSAGTGATNEKLFF
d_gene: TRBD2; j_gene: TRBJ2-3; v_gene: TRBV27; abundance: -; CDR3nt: TGTGCCAGCAGTTTTAGCGGGAGGGCAGATACGCAGTATTTT; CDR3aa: CASSFSGRADTQYF
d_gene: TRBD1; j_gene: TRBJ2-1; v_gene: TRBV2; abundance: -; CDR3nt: TGTGCCAGCAGTCGGACAGGGAGCTCCTACAATGAGCAGTTCTTC; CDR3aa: CASSRTGSSYNEQFF
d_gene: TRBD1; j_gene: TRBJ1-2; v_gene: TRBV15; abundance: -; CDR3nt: TGTGCCACCAGCCAGTGGACAGGGGGCGCGTCGTTTCACACCTTC; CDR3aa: CATSQWTGGASFHTF
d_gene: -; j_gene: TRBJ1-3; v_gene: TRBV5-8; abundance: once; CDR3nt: TGTGCCAGCAGCTTTAGGGGACTCTCTGGAAACACCATATATTTT; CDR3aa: CASSFRGLSGNTIYF
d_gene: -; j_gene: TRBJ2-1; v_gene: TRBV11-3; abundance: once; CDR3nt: TGTGCCAGCAGCTTAGGGGGTTGGGGGGAGTCCTACAATGAGCAGTTCTTC; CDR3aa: CASSLGGWGESYNEQFF
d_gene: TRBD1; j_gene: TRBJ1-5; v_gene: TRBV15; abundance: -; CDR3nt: TGTGCCACCATCCGGCCCAGGGGGGCGGGACAGCCCCAGCATTTT; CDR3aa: CATIRPRGAGQPQHF